This TCR beta chain comes out of a study of technical replicates of blood from a handful of donors. Only in-frame clones appear in the TCRdb table, and some are missing; sequencing was by immunoSEQ multiplex PCR. The sample includes about 80,000 clones, 94% seen only once; the top ten take 0.38%. V was clipped by 2 bases and J by 0 bases, with 10 bases between them. Germline CDR1 SGHTA, CDR2 FQGTGA. The CDR3 runs 15 residues. The sample was T cells isolated from PBMCs. The J gene is TRBJ1-1, the V gene TRBV7-3; tentative D call: TRBD1 (6 bases). This TCR derives from a human donor in good health. Here the CDR3 reads CASSLGGFLNTEAFF. The CDR3 DNA reads as TGTGCCAGCAGCTTAGGGGGCTTCCTGAACACTGAAGCTTTCTTT.